These T cell receptor beta chains were read from a single sample in a study of T cells expressing NK-cell markers. From its re-call of the 5' RACE reads, TCRdb lists each CDR3 protein once, without DNA. The listing records about 140,000 distinct CDR3 sequences. Sequencing was performed on blood T cells: a sorted CD56 or NKG2C T cell subset, CD4+ or CD8+ T cells, or bulk PBMC T cells (not recorded which). The receptors shown here come from a man aged 18 to 30 in good health. Both conserved end residues are part of each CDR3.

j_gene | v_gene | CDR3aa
TRBJ2-7 | TRBV12-3/TRBV12-4 | CASSFFGYEQYF
TRBJ2-1 | TRBV2 | CASGPGQGIFGEQFF
TRBJ2-3 | TRBV18 | CASSSFRDREADTQYF
TRBJ2-3 | TRBV5-1 | CASSLSRPGTDTQYF
TRBJ2-1 | TRBV19 | CASSERLGAINEQFF
TRBJ2-1 | TRBV7-8 | CAGQGLNNEQFF
TRBJ2-3 | TRBV7-8 | CASSPWGTGGIRTDTQYF
TRBJ2-1 | TRBV10-3 | CAISETLAGTSYNEQFF
TRBJ2-3 | TRBV12-3/TRBV12-4 | CASRRGASGTDTQYF
TRBJ2-2 | TRBV6-2/TRBV6-3 | CASSFPGPGELFF
TRBJ1-2 | TRBV29-1 | CSVELSGYGYTF
TRBJ2-7 | TRBV4-3 | CASSQGIGPAYEQYF
TRBJ2-5 | TRBV11-2 | CASSPRTAQETQYF
TRBJ2-5 | TRBV14 | CASSQGGLAGMETQYF
TRBJ2-2 | TRBV7-2 | CASSLGLAGVQLFF
TRBJ2-1 | TRBV27 | CASDPGLAVSYNEQFF
TRBJ2-4 | TRBV3-1 | CASSQRVQRSDIQYF
TRBJ2-4 | TRBV12-3/TRBV12-4 | CASSRLAGGPVAKNIQYF
TRBJ1-1 | TRBV7-9 | CASSSGTGLSNTEAFF
TRBJ2-7 | TRBV18 | CASSPPSSNYEQYF
TRBJ2-7 | TRBV9 | CASSVGGRGTERSYEQYF
TRBJ2-1 | TRBV20-1 | CSARGGTSGFNEQFF
TRBJ2-3 | TRBV29-1 | CSVEGEESSTDTQYF
TRBJ2-1 | TRBV12-3/TRBV12-4 | CASSWTSGTYNEQFF
TRBJ2-5 | TRBV4-1 | CASSQAGGETQYF
TRBJ2-1 | TRBV6-5 | CASSYRIPSQRRYNEQFF
TRBJ2-1 | TRBV27 | CASSYSGSFEQFF
TRBJ2-1 | TRBV19 | CASSRGGTLYNEQFF
TRBJ2-5 | TRBV3-1 | CASSQEQDSGQETQYF
TRBJ2-3 | TRBV5-1 | CASNLIPADTQYF
TRBJ1-3 | TRBV4-1 | CASSQGTGSIYF
TRBJ2-7 | TRBV13 | CASSASGEQYF
TRBJ2-7 | TRBV4-3 | CASSQGVTSGTYEQYF
TRBJ2-7 | TRBV5-6 | CASSFQTGVFEQYF
TRBJ2-1 | TRBV20-1 | CSLAGVSQGGNEQFF
TRBJ2-1 | TRBV10-3 | CAISGYNEQFF
TRBJ1-2 | TRBV4-2 | CASSQDLGGGDGYTF
TRBJ2-1 | TRBV20-1 | CSARDIFYGEGQFF
TRBJ2-7 | TRBV15 | CATSSTGPYEQYF
TRBJ2-1 | TRBV18 | CASSPGDGTGLPYNEQFF
TRBJ2-1 | TRBV12-3/TRBV12-4 | CASRGLRDEQFF
TRBJ2-1 | TRBV5-4 | CASRDSGTSNEQFF
TRBJ2-5 | TRBV7-8 | CASLSNLAPKETQYF
TRBJ2-2 | TRBV9 | CASSVAGTGFFTGELFF
TRBJ2-7 | TRBV6-2/TRBV6-3 | CASSYFGSYEQYF
TRBJ1-5 | TRBV12-5 | CASGLGTGSNQPQHF
TRBJ2-6 | TRBV6-5 | CASSYGQGTGANVLTF
TRBJ2-1 | TRBV5-4 | CASIPGGNYNEQFF
TRBJ2-1 | TRBV27 | CASSFTSGSIYEQFF
TRBJ2-7 | TRBV28 | CASMTSGFVEQYF
TRBJ2-2 | TRBV6-5 | CASSYGASGRAPNTGELFF
TRBJ2-7 | TRBV5-1 | CASSLDQYEQYF
TRBJ2-3 | TRBV29-1 | CSVDGGATAYTQYF